Below, 23 T cell receptor beta chains from the same sample are listed, as sequenced in a study of OX40 agonist ivuxolimab in advanced cancers. Sequencing used immunoSEQ multiplex PCR; TCRdb keeps in-frame clones, though not all of them. The sample has more than 85,000 clones; 90% are singletons. The sample was CD4+ or CD8+ T cells sorted from blood, taken in a trial of the OX40 agonist ivuxolimab. All receptors derive from an adult with an advanced solid tumor such as melanoma, head and neck, liver or kidney cancer.

V usage is TRBV5-1 and J usage is TRBJ2-5; D not certain. The ends were cut back, 4 bases at V and 1 base at J, with 14 bases in the middle. Looked up from germline, CDR1 is SGHRS and CDR2 is YFSETQ. The CDR3 is 15 amino acids. CDR3 region: CASSVSQTVQETQYF. The CDR3 coding sequence is TGCGCCAGCAGCGTATCCCAGACGGTCCAAGAGACCCAGTACTTC.

J is TRBJ2-1 and V is TRBV6-5, with 7 bases matching TRBD1. The germline CDR1 and CDR2 sequences are MNHEY and SVGAGI. V shed 0 bases and J 8 bases; nucleotides not matched to a gene: 7. The CDR3 is 15 amino acids. This CDR3 is CASSYSTGRGDEQFF. DNA of the CDR3: TGTGCCAGCAGTTACTCGACAGGGCGAGGCGATGAGCAGTTCTTC.

The rearrangement uses TRBV11-2 and TRBJ2-5; no definite D call. The germline CDR1 and CDR2 sequences are SGHAT and FQNNGV. V lost 6 bases and J 2 bases, leaving 7 bases between the germline ends. The CDR3 runs 12 residues. This CDR3 reads CASSIGQETQYF. The DNA of the CDR3 is TGTGCCAGCAGTATCGGTCAAGAGACCCAGTACTTC.

This chain uses TRBV11-2 with TRBJ2-3; 9 bases match TRBD1. This CDR3 region has 20 residues. V gave up 0 bases and J gave up 3 bases; unmatched junction bases: 16. Germline CDR1 SGHAT, CDR2 FQNNGV. CDR3 nucleotides: TGTGCCAGCAGCTTAGATTTCGGATTGAAGGGGACAGGGTTTACAGATACGCAGTATTTT. This sequence encodes CASSLDFGLKGTGFTDTQYF. The complete variable domain, with remaining parts taken from reference TRBV11-2 and TRBJ2-3, reads EAGVAQSPRYKIIEKRQSVAFWCNPISGHATLYWYQQILGQGPKLLIQFQNNGVVDDSQLPKDRFSAERLKGVDSTLKIQPAKLEDSAVYLCASSLDFGLKGTGFTDTQYFGPGTRLTVL.

The sample holds one count of this clone. The CDR3 sequence is CASSPTSGSYNEQFF. In DNA, the CDR3 is TGTGCCAGCAGTCCGACTAGCGGCTCCTACAATGAGCAGTTCTTC. The chain is built from TRBV2 and TRBJ2-1; TRBD2 aligns across 9 bases. The germline V gene has CDR1 SNHLY and CDR2 FYNNEI. After removal of 5 bases from V and 0 bases from J, the junction contained 2 bases not matched to a gene. The CDR3 contains 15 residues. Full variable domain (missing parts from reference TRBV2 and TRBJ2-1): EPEVTQTPSHQVTQMGQEVILRCVPISNHLYFYWYRQILGQKVEFLVSFYNNEISEKSEIFDDQFSVERPDGSNFTLKIRSTKLEDSAMYFCASSPTSGSYNEQFFGPGTRLTVL.

V usage is TRBV19 and J usage is TRBJ2-7; 7 bases align to TRBD2. Germline V gene lookup returns CDR1 LNHDA and CDR2 SQIVND (reference sequence). This CDR3 region has 14 residues. The V and J ends lost 4 bases and 3 bases, in that order; junction bases with no gene match: 6. The CDR3 DNA follows: TGTGCCAGTAGTAATGGGGGGGGAGGCTACGAGCAGTACTTC. Its translation is CASSNGGGGYEQYF.

V is TRBV11-2 and J is TRBJ2-1; the D gene is possibly TRBD1 (7 bases). From germline, CDR1 is SGHAT and CDR2 FQNNGV. V was pared by 5 bases and J by 7 bases, with 15 bases between. The CDR3 contains 14 residues. CDR3 in amino acids: CASSQDRAGNEQFF. The DNA for the CDR3 is TGTGCCAGCAGCCAAGACAGGGCGGGGAATGAGCAGTTCTTC.

The V gene is TRBV5-1, the J gene TRBJ2-3, with unresolved D. The CDR3 extends over 16 amino acids. Germline assignment: CDR1 SGHRS and CDR2 YFSETQ. The V end lost 0 bases, the J end lost 2 bases, and 13 bases lay between the germline ends. The CDR3 protein is CASSLVGQRLTDTQYF. DNA of the CDR3: TGCGCCAGCAGCTTGGTCGGGCAGCGACTCACAGATACGCAGTATTTT.

The J gene is TRBJ2-7, the V gene TRBV5-1; D might be TRBD2 (6 bases). The CDR3 covers 14 residues. CDR1 and CDR2 from the germline V gene are SGHRS and YFSETQ. The V gene lost 0 bases and the J gene lost 2 bases, with 9 bases spanning the gap. For the CDR3, the DNA is TGCGCCAGCAGCTTGGACGGGAGTGCCTACGAGCAGTACTTC. Encoded protein: CASSLDGSAYEQYF.

The chain recombines TRBV7-9 with TRBJ2-5; D unclear. V lost 1 base and J 5 bases, leaving 5 bases between the germline ends. In germline, CDR1 is SEHNR, CDR2 FQNEAQ (reference sequence). CDR3 size: 12 residues. CDR3 region: CASSLVGETQYF. The CDR3 DNA follows: TGTGCCAGCAGCTTAGTCGGGGAGACCCAGTACTTC.

Here the CDR3 DNA reads TGTGCCAGCAGCTTAGCCAGCGGGAGGGCCTCAGATACGCAGTATTTT. Its protein product is CASSLASGRASDTQYF. The rearrangement joins TRBV7-6 to TRBJ2-3, with 10 bases aligning to TRBD2. CDR1 and CDR2 from the germline V gene are SGHVS and FNYEAQ. This CDR3 has 16 amino acids. The ends lost 0 bases at V and 4 bases at J; junction bases unmatched: 4.

The rearrangement joins TRBV7-9 to TRBJ1-1; possible D gene TRBD1, 5 bases. CDR3 length: 15 residues. V lost 4 bases and J 0 bases, leaving 12 bases between the germline ends. Per germline, CDR1 SEHNR and CDR2 FQNEAQ (reference sequence). The CDR3 DNA is TGTGCCAGCAGCTCTATTCGGGGCCTGAACACTGAAGCTTTCTTT. Translation gives CASSSIRGLNTEAFF. The full variable domain, with the rest looked up from reference TRBV7-9 and TRBJ1-1, is DTGVSQNPRHKITKRGQNVTFRCDPISEHNRLYWYRQTLGQGPEFLTYFQNEAQLEKSRLLSDRFSAERPKGSFSTLEIQRTEQGDSAMYLCASSSIRGLNTEAFFGQGTRLTVV.

V is TRBV29-1 and J is TRBJ2-1, with TRBD2 matching over 11 bases. The CDR3 runs to 17 residues. CDR1 is SQVTM, CDR2 ANQGSEA, per germline. J was trimmed by 5 bases and V by 4 bases; bases with no gene match: 13. The CDR3 loop reads CSVVPLRLAGRDNEQFF. In nucleotides, the CDR3 is TGCAGCGTTGTCCCCTTACGACTAGCGGGGAGAGACAATGAGCAGTTCTTC.

This rearrangement joins TRBV7-2 to TRBJ2-3, with 10 bases aligning to TRBD2. The trim removed 1 base at V and 2 bases at J, leaving 3 bases unmatched. The CDR3 totals 16 residues. CDR1 and CDR2 (germline): SGHTA, FQGNSA. CDR3 DNA sequence: TGTGCCAGCAGCTTAGAGAGCGGGAGGGCCACAGATACGCAGTATTTT. Residues: CASSLESGRATDTQYF.

This chain joins TRBV6-6 and TRBJ2-7, with a possible D match to TRBD1 (5 bases). V lost 7 bases, J lost 5 bases, and 15 bases lay in between. The CDR3 loop spans 13 amino acids. Germline CDR1 MNHNY, CDR2 SVGAGI (reference sequence). The CDR3 loop is CASNLGQGNEQYF. The CDR3 coding sequence is TGTGCCAGCAATCTGGGGCAGGGCAACGAGCAGTACTTC.

The gene calls are TRBV7-3 and TRBJ2-5; 7 bases are a match to TRBD1. This CDR3 region has 15 residues. V shed 1 base, J shed 3 bases, and the junction held 5 bases outside the gene matches. Germline values: CDR1 SGHTA, CDR2 FQGTGA. In DNA form, the CDR3 reads TGTGCCAGCAGCTTAATTGGCACAGGGGAAGAGACCCAGTACTTC. Its protein product is CASSLIGTGEETQYF.

This clone was counted a single time. The rearrangement joins TRBV30 to TRBJ1-2; maybe TRBD1 (6 bases). Deletions cut 4 bases from V and 0 bases from J, with 9 bases between. This CDR3 spans 13 amino acids. Germline CDR1 GTSNPN, CDR2 SVGIG (reference sequence). CDR3 sequence: CAWIGGANYGYTF. CDR3 sequence (DNA): TGTGCCTGGATAGGGGGAGCTAACTATGGCTACACCTTC.

This clone was found once. One end of the junction varies from germline; a read error may be responsible. The rearrangement joins TRBV6-1 to TRBJ1-2; D is possibly TRBD1 (5 bases). The germline CDR1 and CDR2 sequences are MNHNS and SASEGT. The CDR3 has 18 amino acids. The CDR3 loop reads CAISEGRQGSSGVYGYTF. The CDR3 DNA follows: TGTGCCATCAGTGAGGGACGGCAGGGTAGTTCCGGGGTCTATGGCTACACCTTC.

The V call is TRBV4-1, the J call TRBJ1-1; 8 bases agree with TRBD1. This CDR3 is 15 amino acids long. J gave up 2 bases and V 6 bases, and 8 bases lay outside the gene matches. Germline V gene sequence: CDR1 MGHRA, CDR2 YSYEKL. The CDR3 DNA sequence: TGCGCCAGCAGGGGCGGACAGGGTGCAAACACTGAAGCTTTCTTT. Protein product: CASRGGQGANTEAFF.

This clone appeared a single time. The chain links TRBV2 to TRBJ1-2; D not certain. The CDR3 length is 15 residues. V lost 4 bases, J lost 1 base, and 13 bases lay in between. Germline CDR1 is SNHLY and CDR2 is FYNNEI. The CDR3 region has the DNA TGTGCCAGCAGTGGAGACACCAAGATTAACTATGGCTACACCTTC. Translating gives CASSGDTKINYGYTF.

This clone has a single count. V and J are TRBV7-9 and TRBJ1-1; 7 bases align to TRBD1. The germline V gene has CDR1 SEHNR and CDR2 FQNEAQ (reference sequence). V was clipped by 5 bases and J by 1 base; unmatched bases: 4. CDR3 length: 14 residues. The CDR3 coding sequence is TGTGCCAGCAGCGTCGACAGGGCGAACACTGAAGCTTTCTTT. It is translated as CASSVDRANTEAFF.

The chain links TRBV5-1 to TRBJ2-5, with TRBD2 matching over 7 bases. The germline V gene has CDR1 SGHRS and CDR2 YFSETQ. V was clipped by 4 bases and J by 0 bases; unmatched bases: 15. CDR3 length equals 18 residues. CDR3 residues: CASSPFPWGGKNQETQYF. CDR3 DNA sequence: TGCGCCAGCAGCCCTTTCCCTTGGGGGGGGAAAAACCAAGAGACCCAGTACTTC.

V usage is TRBV7-2 and J usage is TRBJ2-4; a weak D match, TRBD2 (6 bases). This CDR3 region has 14 residues. Germline lookup yields CDR1 SGHTA and CDR2 FQGNSA. Trimming pared 5 bases from V and 5 bases from J, leaving 13 bases between. The DNA for the CDR3 is TGTGCCAGCAGCAGTATTGGAGGGCAAAACATTCAGTACTTC. Protein: CASSSIGGQNIQYF.